A selection of T cell receptor beta chains follows, all from one sample in a study of blood T cell repertoires in COVID-19. Profiled with immunoSEQ multiplex PCR; TCRdb holds only in-frame clones, not every one. The table lists around 200,000 clones, 80% to 90% of them singletons. Specimen: peripheral blood. The receptors were sampled from a man aged 35 to 55 with acute or convalescent COVID-19. Each CDR3 is given without its conserved first and last residue. Clone sizes are given selectively: once, few, many, or a class where the clone is expanded.

abundance,v_gene,j_gene,CDR3aa
NA,TRBV2,TRBJ1-1,ASSEPGQGAPRDEAF
few,TRBV7-6,TRBJ2-1,ASSFGTGDNEQF
NA,TRBV5-5,TRBJ2-6,ASSLGEQGTGANVLT
once,TRBV4-3,TRBJ1-4,ASSQQLGGALGEKLF
NA,TRBV7-8,TRBJ2-3,ASGLAGGDTQY
NA,TRBV2,TRBJ1-5,ASSQERGSNQPQH
NA,TRBV28,TRBJ2-2,ASSLPGQGRAGELF
NA,TRBV7-2,TRBJ1-1,ASSFQGQVDTEAF
NA,TRBV7-6,TRBJ1-2,ASSVLQGWGGYT
once,TRBV7-9,TRBJ1-1,ASSATLGGNTEAF
NA,TRBV14,TRBJ1-6,ASSQRYGALGSSYNSPLH
NA,TRBV15,TRBJ2-4,ATSGRLGGWEIGAKNIQY
NA,TRBV7-9,TRBJ1-1,ASSQTNTEAF